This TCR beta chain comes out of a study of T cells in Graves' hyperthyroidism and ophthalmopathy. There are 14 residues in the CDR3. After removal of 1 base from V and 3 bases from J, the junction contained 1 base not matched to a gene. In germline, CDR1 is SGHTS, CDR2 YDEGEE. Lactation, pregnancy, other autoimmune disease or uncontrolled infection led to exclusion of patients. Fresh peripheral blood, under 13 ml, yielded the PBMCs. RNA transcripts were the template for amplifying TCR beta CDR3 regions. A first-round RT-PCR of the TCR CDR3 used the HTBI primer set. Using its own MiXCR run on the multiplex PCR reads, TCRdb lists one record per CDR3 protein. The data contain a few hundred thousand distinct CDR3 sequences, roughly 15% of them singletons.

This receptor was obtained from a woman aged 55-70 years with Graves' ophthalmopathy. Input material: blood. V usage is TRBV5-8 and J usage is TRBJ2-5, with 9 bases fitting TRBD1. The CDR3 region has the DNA TGTGCCAGCAGCTTGACAGGGGGCAAAGAGACCCAGTACTTC. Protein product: CASSLTGGKETQYF.